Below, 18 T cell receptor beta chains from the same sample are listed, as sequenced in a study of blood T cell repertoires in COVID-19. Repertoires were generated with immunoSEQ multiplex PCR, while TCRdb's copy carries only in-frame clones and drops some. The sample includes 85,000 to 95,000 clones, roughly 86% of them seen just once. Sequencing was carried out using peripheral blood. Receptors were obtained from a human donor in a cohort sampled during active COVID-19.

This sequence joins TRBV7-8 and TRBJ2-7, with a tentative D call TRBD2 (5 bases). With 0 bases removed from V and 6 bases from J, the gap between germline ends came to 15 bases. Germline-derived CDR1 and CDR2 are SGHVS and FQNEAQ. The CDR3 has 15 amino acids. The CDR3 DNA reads TGTGCCAGCAGCTTAGCCTTGAACCCTCGGGGCGAGCAGTACTTC. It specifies CASSLALNPRGEQYF.

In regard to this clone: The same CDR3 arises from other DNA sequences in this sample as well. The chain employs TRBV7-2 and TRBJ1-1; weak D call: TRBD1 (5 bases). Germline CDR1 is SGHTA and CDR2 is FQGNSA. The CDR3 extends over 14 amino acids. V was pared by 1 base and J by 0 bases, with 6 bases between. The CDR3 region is CASSLGQMNTEAFF. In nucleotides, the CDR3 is TGTGCCAGCAGCTTAGGACAGATGAACACTGAAGCTTTCTTT.

The chain's CDR3 is CASSSTGVQETQYF. The CDR3 region has the DNA TGTGCCAGCAGCTCGACAGGGGTTCAAGAGACCCAGTACTTC. The V gene is TRBV7-8, the J gene TRBJ2-5; 8 nucleotides line up with TRBD1. The CDR3 consists of 14 residues. Germline trimming cut 4 bases from V and 2 bases from J; bases unmatched to any gene: 3. Germline V gene data show CDR1 as SGHVS and CDR2 as FQNEAQ.

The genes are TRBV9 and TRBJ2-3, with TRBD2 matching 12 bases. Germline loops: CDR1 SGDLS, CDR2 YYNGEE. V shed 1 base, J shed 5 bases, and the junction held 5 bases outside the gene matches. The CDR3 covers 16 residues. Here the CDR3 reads CASSVPSGGGEDTQYF. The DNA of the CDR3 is TGTGCCAGCAGCGTACCTAGCGGGGGGGGAGAAGATACGCAGTATTTT.

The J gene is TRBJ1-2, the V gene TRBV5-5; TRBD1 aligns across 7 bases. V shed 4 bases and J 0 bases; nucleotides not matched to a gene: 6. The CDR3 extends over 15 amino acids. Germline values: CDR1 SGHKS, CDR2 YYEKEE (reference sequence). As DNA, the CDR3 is TGTGCCAGCAGCCCGGGTGGGACAGCTAACTATGGCTACACCTTC. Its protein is CASSPGGTANYGYTF.

The CDR3 loop is CASSPGTTAKNIQYF. CDR3 nucleotide sequence: TGTGCCAGTAGTCCGGGAACTACGGCCAAAAACATTCAGTACTTC. The V and J genes are TRBV19 and TRBJ2-4; weak D call: TRBD2 (5 bases). Trimming left V 5 bases short and J 1 base short, with 12 bases between. The CDR3 has 15 amino acids. The germline V gene has CDR1 LNHDA and CDR2 SQIVND (reference sequence).

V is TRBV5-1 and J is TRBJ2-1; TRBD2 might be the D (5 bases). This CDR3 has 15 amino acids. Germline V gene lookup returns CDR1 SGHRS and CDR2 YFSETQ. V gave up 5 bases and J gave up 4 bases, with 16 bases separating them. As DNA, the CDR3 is TGCGCCAGCAGAGGTTTCGGCGGGCCTTACAATGAGCAGTTCTTC. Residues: CASRGFGGPYNEQFF.

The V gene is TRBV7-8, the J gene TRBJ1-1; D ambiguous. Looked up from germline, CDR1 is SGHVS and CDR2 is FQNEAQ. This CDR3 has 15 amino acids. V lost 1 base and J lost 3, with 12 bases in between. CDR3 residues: CASSLEIVEYTEAFF. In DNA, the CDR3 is TGTGCCAGCAGCTTAGAGATCGTGGAGTACACTGAAGCTTTCTTT.

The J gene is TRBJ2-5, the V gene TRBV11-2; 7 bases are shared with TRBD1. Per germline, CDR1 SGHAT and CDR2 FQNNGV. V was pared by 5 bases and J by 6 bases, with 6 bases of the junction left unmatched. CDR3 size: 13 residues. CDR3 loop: CASSAGTVQTQYF. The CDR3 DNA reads TGTGCCAGCAGCGCCGGGACAGTGCAGACCCAGTACTTC.

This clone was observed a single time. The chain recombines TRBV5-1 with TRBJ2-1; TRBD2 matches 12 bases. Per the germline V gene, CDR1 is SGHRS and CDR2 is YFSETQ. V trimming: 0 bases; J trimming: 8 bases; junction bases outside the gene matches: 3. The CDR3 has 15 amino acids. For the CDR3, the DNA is TGCGCCAGCAGCTTGGGACTAGCGGGGGTGTATGAGCAGTTCTTC. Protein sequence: CASSLGLAGVYEQFF.

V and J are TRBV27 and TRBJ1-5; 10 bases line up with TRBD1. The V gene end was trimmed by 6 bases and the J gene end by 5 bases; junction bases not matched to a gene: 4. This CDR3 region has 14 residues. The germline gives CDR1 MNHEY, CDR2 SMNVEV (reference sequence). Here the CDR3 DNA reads TGTGCCAGCAGAGCCGGGACAGGGGATCAGCCCCAGCATTTT. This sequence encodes CASRAGTGDQPQHF.

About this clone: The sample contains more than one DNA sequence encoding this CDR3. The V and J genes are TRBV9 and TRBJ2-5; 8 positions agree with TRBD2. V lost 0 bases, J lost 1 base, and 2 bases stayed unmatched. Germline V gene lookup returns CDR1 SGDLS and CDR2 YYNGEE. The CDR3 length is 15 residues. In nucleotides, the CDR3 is TGTGCCAGCAGCGTAGCGGGAGGGCCCCAAGAGACCCAGTACTTC. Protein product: CASSVAGGPQETQYF.

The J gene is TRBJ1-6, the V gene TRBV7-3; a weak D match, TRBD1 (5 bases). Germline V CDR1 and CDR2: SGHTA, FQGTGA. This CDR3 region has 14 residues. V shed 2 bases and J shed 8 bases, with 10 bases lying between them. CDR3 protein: CASSLGGSDSPLHF. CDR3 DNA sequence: TGTGCCAGCAGCTTAGGGGGGTCTGATTCACCCCTCCACTTT.

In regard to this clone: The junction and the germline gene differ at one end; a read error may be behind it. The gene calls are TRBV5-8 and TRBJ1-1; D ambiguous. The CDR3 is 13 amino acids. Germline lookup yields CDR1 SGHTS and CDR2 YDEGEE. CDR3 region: CASNLQMSTEAFF. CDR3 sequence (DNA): TGTGCCAGCAACTTGCAAATGTCCACTGAAGCTTTCTTT. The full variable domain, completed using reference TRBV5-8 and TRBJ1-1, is EAGVTQSPTHLIKTRGQQATLRCSPISGHTSVYWYQQALGLGLQFLLWYDEGEERNRGNFPPRFSGRQFPNYSSELNVNALELEDSALYLCASNLQMSTEAFFGQGTRLTVV.

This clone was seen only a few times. CDR3 DNA: TGTGCCAGCAGTGGACTGCCGCCTAGTTTTAATTCACCCCTCCACTTT. Translation gives CASSGLPPSFNSPLHF. The V and J genes are TRBV6-1 and TRBJ1-6, with D uncertain. CDR3 length: 16 amino acids. Deletions cut 4 bases from V and 6 bases from J, with 16 bases between. Germline V gives CDR1 MNHNS, CDR2 SASEGT.

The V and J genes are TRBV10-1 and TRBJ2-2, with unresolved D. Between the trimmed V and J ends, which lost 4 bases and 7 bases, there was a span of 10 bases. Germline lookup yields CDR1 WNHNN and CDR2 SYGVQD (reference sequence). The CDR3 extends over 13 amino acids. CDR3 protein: CASSGIRSGELFF. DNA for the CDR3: TGCGCCAGCAGTGGGATAAGGAGCGGGGAGCTGTTTTTT.

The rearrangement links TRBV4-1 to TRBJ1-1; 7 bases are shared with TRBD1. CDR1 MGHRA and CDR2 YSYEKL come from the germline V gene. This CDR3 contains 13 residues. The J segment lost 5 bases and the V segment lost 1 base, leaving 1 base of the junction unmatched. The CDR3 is CASSQARGTEAFF. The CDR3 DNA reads TGCGCCAGCAGCCAAGCCAGGGGGACTGAAGCTTTCTTT.

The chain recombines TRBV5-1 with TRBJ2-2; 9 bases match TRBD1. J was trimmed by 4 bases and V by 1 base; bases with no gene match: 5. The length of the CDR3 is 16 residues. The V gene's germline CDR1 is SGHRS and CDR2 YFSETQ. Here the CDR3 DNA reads TGCGCCAGCAGCTTGACAGGGGGCTCGGGCACCGGGGAGCTGTTTTTT. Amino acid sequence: CASSLTGGSGTGELFF.